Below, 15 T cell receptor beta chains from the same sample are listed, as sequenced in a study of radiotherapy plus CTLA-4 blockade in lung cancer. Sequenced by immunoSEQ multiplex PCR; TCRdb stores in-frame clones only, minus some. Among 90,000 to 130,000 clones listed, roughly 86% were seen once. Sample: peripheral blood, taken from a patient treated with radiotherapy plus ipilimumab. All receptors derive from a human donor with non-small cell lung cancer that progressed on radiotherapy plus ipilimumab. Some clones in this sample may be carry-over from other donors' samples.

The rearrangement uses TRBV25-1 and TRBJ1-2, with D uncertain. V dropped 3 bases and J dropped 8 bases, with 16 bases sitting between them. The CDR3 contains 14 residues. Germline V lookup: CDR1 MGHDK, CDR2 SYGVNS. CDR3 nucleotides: TGTGCCAGCAGTGATGAATTTGAGGTCGGAGGCTACACCTTC. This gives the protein CASSDEFEVGGYTF.

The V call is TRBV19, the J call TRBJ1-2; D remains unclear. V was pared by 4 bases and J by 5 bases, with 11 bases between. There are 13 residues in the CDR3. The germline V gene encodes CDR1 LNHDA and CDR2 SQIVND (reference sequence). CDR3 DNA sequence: TGTGCCAGTAGTACCACGAGATTGTATGGCTACACCTTC. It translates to CASSTTRLYGYTF.

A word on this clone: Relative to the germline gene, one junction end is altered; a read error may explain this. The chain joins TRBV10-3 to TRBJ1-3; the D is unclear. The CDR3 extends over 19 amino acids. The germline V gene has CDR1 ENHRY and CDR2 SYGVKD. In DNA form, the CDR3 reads TGCGCCACCTACCCCATGATTTTGGACGGGATCCACTCTGGAAACACCATATATTTT. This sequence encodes CATYPMILDGIHSGNTIYF.

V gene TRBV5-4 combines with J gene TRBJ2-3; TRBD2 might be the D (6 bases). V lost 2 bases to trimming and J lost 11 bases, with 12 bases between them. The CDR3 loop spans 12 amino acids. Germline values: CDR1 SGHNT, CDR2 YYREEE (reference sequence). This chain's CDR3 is CASSFGGTKQYF. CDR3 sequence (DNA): TGTGCCAGCAGCTTTGGCGGGACGAAGCAGTATTTT.

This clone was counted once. CDR3 region: CATSRDLRRGYQPQHF. For the CDR3, the DNA is TGTGCCACCAGCAGAGATCTCAGGAGGGGTTATCAGCCCCAGCATTTT. This chain connects TRBV15 to TRBJ1-5; tentative D call: TRBD1 (5 bases). The CDR3 runs to 16 residues. CDR1 is LNHNV and CDR2 is YYDKDF in the germline V gene (reference sequence). With 0 bases removed from V and 5 bases from J, the gap between germline ends came to 14 bases.

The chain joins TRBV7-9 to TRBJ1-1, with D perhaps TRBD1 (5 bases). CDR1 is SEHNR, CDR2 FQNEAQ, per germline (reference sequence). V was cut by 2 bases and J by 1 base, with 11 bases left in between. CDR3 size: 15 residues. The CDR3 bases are TGTGCCAGCAGCTTAATGAGGGGCCCGAACACTGAAGCTTTCTTT. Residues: CASSLMRGPNTEAFF.

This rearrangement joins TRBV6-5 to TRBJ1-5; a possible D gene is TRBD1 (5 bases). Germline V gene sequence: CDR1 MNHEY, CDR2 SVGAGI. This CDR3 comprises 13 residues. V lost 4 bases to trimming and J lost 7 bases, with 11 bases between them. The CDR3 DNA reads TGTGCCAGCAGTTTCCAATGGGACCAGCCCCAGCATTTT. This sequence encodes CASSFQWDQPQHF.

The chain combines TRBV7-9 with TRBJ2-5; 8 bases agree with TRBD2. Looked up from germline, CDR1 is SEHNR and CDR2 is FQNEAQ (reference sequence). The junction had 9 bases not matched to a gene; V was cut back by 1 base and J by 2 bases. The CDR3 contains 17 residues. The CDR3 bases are TGTGCCAGCAGCTTAGGTGGCGCGGGGGGCGGACAAGAGACCCAGTACTTC. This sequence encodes CASSLGGAGGGQETQYF.

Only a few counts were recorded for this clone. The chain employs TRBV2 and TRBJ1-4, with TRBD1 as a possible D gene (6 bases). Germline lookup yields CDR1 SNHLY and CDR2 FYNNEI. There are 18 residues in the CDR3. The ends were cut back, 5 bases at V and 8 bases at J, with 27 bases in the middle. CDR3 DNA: TGTGCCAGCAGTTCCGCCGGGACAAGGGATGGGGTTGAGGAAAAACTGTTTTTT. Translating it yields CASSSAGTRDGVEEKLFF. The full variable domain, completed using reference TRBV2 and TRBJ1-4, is EPEVTQTPSHQVTQMGQEVILRCVPISNHLYFYWYRQILGQKVEFLVSFYNNEISEKSEIFDDQFSVERPDGSNFTLKIRSTKLEDSAMYFCASSSAGTRDGVEEKLFFGSGTQLSVL.

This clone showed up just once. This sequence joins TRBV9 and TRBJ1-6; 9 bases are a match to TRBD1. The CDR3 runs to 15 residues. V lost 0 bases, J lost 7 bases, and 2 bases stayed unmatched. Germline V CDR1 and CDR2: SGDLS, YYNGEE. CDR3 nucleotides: TGTGCCAGCAGCGTAGCGGGACAGGGCAATTCACCCCTCCACTTT. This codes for CASSVAGQGNSPLHF.

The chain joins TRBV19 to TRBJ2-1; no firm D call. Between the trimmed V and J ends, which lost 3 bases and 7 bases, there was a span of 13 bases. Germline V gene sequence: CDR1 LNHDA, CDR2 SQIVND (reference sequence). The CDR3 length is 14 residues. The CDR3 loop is CASSISANGNEQFF. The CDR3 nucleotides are TGTGCCAGTAGTATCTCGGCAAATGGGAATGAGCAGTTCTTC.

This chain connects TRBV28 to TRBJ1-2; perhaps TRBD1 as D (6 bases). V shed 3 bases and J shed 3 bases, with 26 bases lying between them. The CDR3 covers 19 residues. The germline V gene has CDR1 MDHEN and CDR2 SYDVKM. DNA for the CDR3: TGTGCCAGCAGTTTGAAGGGGGTATGGAACAGGTCCCCTTACTATGGCTACACCTTC. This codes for CASSLKGVWNRSPYYGYTF.

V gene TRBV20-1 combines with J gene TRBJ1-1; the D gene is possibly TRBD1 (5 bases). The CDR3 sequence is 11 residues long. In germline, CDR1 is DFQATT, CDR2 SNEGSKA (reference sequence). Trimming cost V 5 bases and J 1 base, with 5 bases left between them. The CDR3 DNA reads TGCAGTGCTCAGGGGAACACTGAAGCTTTCTTT. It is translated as CSAQGNTEAFF.

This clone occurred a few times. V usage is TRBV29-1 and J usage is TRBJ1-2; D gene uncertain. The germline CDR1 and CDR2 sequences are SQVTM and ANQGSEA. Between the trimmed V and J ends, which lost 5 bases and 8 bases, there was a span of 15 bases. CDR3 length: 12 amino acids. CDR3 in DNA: TGCAGCGTTAGGGCCCTACAAGGGGGCTACACCTTC. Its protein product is CSVRALQGGYTF.

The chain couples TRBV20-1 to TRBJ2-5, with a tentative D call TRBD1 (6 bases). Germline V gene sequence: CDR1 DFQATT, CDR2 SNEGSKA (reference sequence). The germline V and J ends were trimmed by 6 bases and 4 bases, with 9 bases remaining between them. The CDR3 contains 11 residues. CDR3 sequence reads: CSARQVETQYF. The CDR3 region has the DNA TGCAGTGCAAGACAGGTAGAGACCCAGTACTTC.